Sequencing of this T cell receptor beta chain was carried out in a study of T cell responses to AZD1222 COVID-19 vaccine. V lost 5 bases to trimming and J lost 2 bases; unmatched junction nucleotides: 7. This CDR3 has 16 amino acids. Germline V gene data show CDR1 as ENHRY and CDR2 as SYGVKD. This table comes from immunoSEQ multiplex PCR, and its TCRdb copy is limited to in-frame clones, with some not included. The sample contains some 170,000 clones, around 94% of which appear only once. The clonotype was recovered from an adult who received the AZD1222 COVID-19 vaccine. The chain is built from TRBV10-3 and TRBJ2-3; TRBD2 matches 10 bases. Sequenced here: peripheral blood, sampled 28 days after the second AZD1222 dose. DNA of the CDR3: TGTGCCATCAGTAAAGACACTAGCGGGGTCACAGATACGCAGTATTTT. Its translation is CAISKDTSGVTDTQYF.